This entry lists 10 T cell receptor beta chains sequenced from one sample in a study of blood T cell repertoires in COVID-19. The repertoire was sequenced with immunoSEQ multiplex PCR; TCRdb's copy has only in-frame clones and lacks some. The sample shows some 190,000 clones, roughly 85% of them seen only once. The sample taken for sequencing was peripheral blood. These receptors were taken from a man between 60 and 75 years old with acute or convalescent COVID-19.

As concerns this clone: Other DNA sequences in this specimen translate into the identical CDR3. The chain links TRBV6-5 to TRBJ1-5; D not resolved. Germline V gene sequence: CDR1 MNHEY, CDR2 SVGAGI. This CDR3 spans 15 amino acids. Trimming removed 8 bases from V and 2 bases from J, with 16 bases in between. CDR3 loop: CASSPGRVGNQPQHF. The DNA of the CDR3 is TGTGCCAGCTCCCCTGGGAGGGTAGGCAATCAGCCCCAGCATTTT.

In this sample, this clone turned up a few times. This chain connects TRBV11-2 to TRBJ1-6; D is perhaps TRBD1 (5 bases). From germline, CDR1 is SGHAT and CDR2 FQNNGV. With 6 bases removed from V and 14 bases from J, the gap between germline ends came to 11 bases. The CDR3 contains 11 residues. For the CDR3, the DNA is TGTGCCAGCAGTGTCGGGGGGGCCCTCCACTTT. It specifies CASSVGGALHF.

This chain joins TRBV27 and TRBJ2-7, with 8 bases identical to TRBD1. Germline lookup yields CDR1 MNHEY and CDR2 SMNVEV (reference sequence). Trimming took 5 bases from V and 3 from J; bases not matched to a gene: 6. The CDR3 consists of 14 residues. The DNA for the CDR3 is TGTGCCAGCAGTCTCCAACAGGGGGGCTACGAGCAGTACTTC. Translating it yields CASSLQQGGYEQYF.

The gene calls are TRBV14 and TRBJ2-7, with TRBD2 identical over 13 bases. Looked up from germline, CDR1 is SGHDN and CDR2 is FVKESK. The CDR3 is 18 amino acids. V shed 4 bases, J shed 0 bases, and the junction held 9 bases outside the gene matches. CDR3 amino acids: CASSLTPGLAGSSYEQYF. CDR3 coding DNA: TGTGCCAGCAGCCTCACACCGGGACTAGCGGGAAGCTCCTACGAGCAGTACTTC.

The genes are TRBV6-1 and TRBJ2-7; 8 nucleotides match TRBD2. V shed 3 bases and J 7 bases; nucleotides not matched to a gene: 8. Per germline, CDR1 MNHNS and CDR2 SASEGT. CDR3 length: 14 amino acids. For the CDR3, the DNA is TGTGCCAGCAGTGACCTAGCGGGCTCGGGTGAGCAGTACTTC. Its protein product is CASSDLAGSGEQYF.

The chain joins TRBV12-3 or TRBV12-4 to TRBJ1-5; 7 bases are a match to TRBD1. This CDR3 comprises 13 residues. The J segment lost 3 bases and the V segment lost 5 bases, leaving 1 base of the junction unmatched. The CDR3 reads CASSGQANQPQHF. CDR3 DNA sequence: TGTGCCAGCAGTGGACAGGCCAATCAGCCCCAGCATTTT.

The chain combines TRBV5-4 with TRBJ1-3; TRBD1 agrees at 10 bases. V lost 4 bases to trimming and J lost 3 bases; unmatched junction nucleotides: 1. CDR1 and CDR2 from the germline V gene are SGHNT and YYREEE (reference sequence). CDR3 length equals 14 residues. CDR3 in DNA: TGTGCCAGCAGCAGGGACAGGGGTGGAAACACCATATATTTT. Protein: CASSRDRGGNTIYF.

This rearrangement joins TRBV4-2 to TRBJ2-1; 9 positions agree with TRBD1. J was trimmed by 4 bases and V by 2 bases; bases with no gene match: 3. CDR1 is LGHNA, CDR2 YNFKEQ, per germline. The CDR3 covers 15 residues. This CDR3 is CASSQPGTGYNEQFF. The CDR3 DNA reads as TGTGCCAGCAGCCAACCCGGGACAGGGTACAATGAGCAGTTCTTC.

This chain links TRBV25-1 with TRBJ1-1, with D unclear. Trimming removed 4 bases at V and 4 bases at J, with 13 bases between. The CDR3 runs 14 residues. Germline loops: CDR1 MGHDK, CDR2 SYGVNS. The CDR3 is CASSAPRVGTEAFF. The CDR3 coding sequence is TGTGCCAGCAGTGCCCCTCGGGTGGGCACTGAAGCTTTCTTT. Using reference TRBV25-1 and TRBJ1-1 for the parts outside the CDR3, the full variable domain is EADIYQTPRYLVIGTGKKITLECSQTMGHDKMYWYQQDPGMELHLIHYSYGVNSTEKGDLSSESTVSRIRTEHFPLTLESARPSHTSQYLCASSAPRVGTEAFFGQGTRLTVV.

The chain has TRBV9 and TRBJ2-1; 9 positions match TRBD2. The CDR3 is 16 amino acids. Germline CDR1 reads SGDLS; CDR2 reads YYNGEE. The V gene end was trimmed by 4 bases and the J gene end by 13 bases; junction bases not matched to a gene: 18. The CDR3 reads CASSPRGGGRALGQFF. As DNA, the CDR3 is TGTGCCAGCAGCCCACGGGGTGGCGGGAGGGCCTTAGGACAGTTCTTC. The variable domain in full, completed from reference TRBV9 and TRBJ2-1, reads DSGVTQTPKHLITATGQRVTLRCSPRSGDLSVYWYQQSLDQGLQFLIQYYNGEERAKGNILERFSAQQFPDLHSELNLSSLELGDSALYFCASSPRGGGRALGQFFGPGTRLTVL.